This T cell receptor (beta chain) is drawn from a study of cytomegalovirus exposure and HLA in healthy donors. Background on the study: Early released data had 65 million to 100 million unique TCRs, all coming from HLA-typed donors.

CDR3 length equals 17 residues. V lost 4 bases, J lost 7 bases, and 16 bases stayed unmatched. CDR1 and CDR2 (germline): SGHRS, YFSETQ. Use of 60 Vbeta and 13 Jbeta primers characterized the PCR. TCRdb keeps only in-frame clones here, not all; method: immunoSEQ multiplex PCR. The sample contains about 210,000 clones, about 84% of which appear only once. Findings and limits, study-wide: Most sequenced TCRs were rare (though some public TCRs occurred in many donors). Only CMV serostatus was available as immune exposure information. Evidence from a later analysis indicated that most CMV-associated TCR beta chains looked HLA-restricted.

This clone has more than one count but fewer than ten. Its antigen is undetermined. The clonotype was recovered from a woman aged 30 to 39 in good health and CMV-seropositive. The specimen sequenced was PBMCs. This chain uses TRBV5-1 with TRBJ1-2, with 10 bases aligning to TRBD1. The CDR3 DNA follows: TGCGCCAGCAGCAACTCCGGGACAGGGGCTTCAGACGGTGGCTACACCTTC. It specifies CASSNSGTGASDGGYTF. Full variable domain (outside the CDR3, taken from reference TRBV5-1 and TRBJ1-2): KAGVTQTPRYLIKTRGQQVTLSCSPISGHRSVSWYQQTPGQGLQFLFEYFSETQRNKGNFPGRFSGRQFSNSRSEMNVSTLELGDSALYLCASSNSGTGASDGGYTFGSGTRLTVV.